The rows below give T cell receptor beta chains drawn from one sample of a study of T cells in Graves' hyperthyroidism and ophthalmopathy. Via MiXCR, TCRdb re-called the multiplex PCR reads, giving one row per CDR3 protein. Of about 270,000 distinct CDR3 sequences in the sample, approximately 24% were seen once. The specimen was blood. The source of these receptors is a woman aged 40 to 49 with Graves' ophthalmopathy. Each CDR3 is given with its conserved first and last residue. The D gene is left open where the match is weak. The listing skips clone size in some rows; elsewhere it reads once, few, many or a size class.

cdr3_aa: CAHHHSRDRPFTEAFF
cdr3_nt: TGTGCTCACCACCACTCCCGGGACAGACCCTTCACTGAAGCTTTCTTT
v_call: TRBV24-1
clone_size: many
d_call: TRBD1
j_call: TRBJ1-1

cdr3_aa: CASRGGGYGNTIYF
cdr3_nt: TGTGCCAGCAGAGGAGGGGGTTATGGAAACACCATATATTTT
v_call: TRBV25-1
clone_size: many
d_call: -
j_call: TRBJ1-3

cdr3_aa: CASRRGRQTNEQYF
cdr3_nt: TGTGCCAGCCGCAGGGGGAGGCAGACGAACGAGCAGTACTTC
v_call: TRBV6-1
clone_size: many
d_call: -
j_call: TRBJ2-7

cdr3_aa: CAATGDGYTF
cdr3_nt: TGTGCCGCGACAGGGGATGGCTACACCTTC
v_call: TRBV28
clone_size: many
d_call: TRBD1
j_call: TRBJ1-2

cdr3_aa: CAISENFRGNGPYEQYF
cdr3_nt: TGTGCCATCAGTGAGAACTTCAGGGGGAATGGGCCCTACGAGCAGTACTTC
v_call: TRBV10-3
clone_size: many
d_call: TRBD1
j_call: TRBJ2-7

cdr3_aa: CASSLQGRDQPQHF
cdr3_nt: TGTGCCAGCAGTCTACAGGGGAGGGATCAGCCCCAGCATTTT
v_call: TRBV12-3/TRBV12-4
clone_size: many
d_call: TRBD1
j_call: TRBJ1-5

cdr3_aa: CAISPAAGGIQETQYF
cdr3_nt: TGTGCCATCAGCCCGGCGGCGGGGGGGATCCAAGAGACCCAGTACTTC
v_call: TRBV10-3
clone_size: many
d_call: TRBD2
j_call: TRBJ2-5

cdr3_aa: CSARDPRTGNNYGYTF
cdr3_nt: TGCAGTGCTAGAGATCCTCGGACAGGGAATAACTATGGCTACACCTTC
v_call: TRBV20-1
clone_size: few
d_call: TRBD1
j_call: TRBJ1-2

cdr3_aa: CASSPEAGQLNTEAFF
cdr3_nt: TGTGCCAGCAGCCCCGAGGCCGGACAGCTGAACACTGAAGCTTTCTTT
v_call: TRBV28
clone_size: -
d_call: -
j_call: TRBJ1-1

cdr3_aa: CASSTRTGDGQPQHF
cdr3_nt: TGTGCCAGCAGCACCAGGACAGGGGACGGGCAGCCCCAGCATTTT
v_call: TRBV12-3/TRBV12-4
clone_size: -
d_call: TRBD1
j_call: TRBJ1-5

cdr3_aa: CASSLPGQGDGYTF
cdr3_nt: TGTGCCAGCAGTTTACCGGGACAGGGTGACGGCTACACCTTC
v_call: TRBV5-5
clone_size: many
d_call: TRBD1
j_call: TRBJ1-2

cdr3_aa: CASTAGPTGYTEAFF
cdr3_nt: TGTGCCAGCACCGCGGGACCTACCGGTTACACTGAAGCTTTCTTT
v_call: TRBV7-9
clone_size: many
d_call: -
j_call: TRBJ1-1

cdr3_aa: CASSLVRHAQYF
cdr3_nt: TGTGCCAGCAGTTTGGTCAGGCATGCTCAGTACTTC
v_call: TRBV28
clone_size: -
d_call: -
j_call: TRBJ2-7

cdr3_aa: CASLSNTGELFF
cdr3_nt: TGTGCCAGCTTATCGAACACCGGGGAGCTGTTTTTT
v_call: TRBV6-5
clone_size: many
d_call: -
j_call: TRBJ2-2

cdr3_aa: CASSYRQDLSYEQYF
cdr3_nt: TGTGCCAGCAGTTACCGACAGGACCTCTCCTACGAGCAGTACTTC
v_call: TRBV28
clone_size: -
d_call: -
j_call: TRBJ2-7

cdr3_aa: CSARDPGVDEQYF
cdr3_nt: TGCAGTGCTAGAGATCCAGGCGTGGACGAGCAGTACTTC
v_call: TRBV20-1
clone_size: many
d_call: -
j_call: TRBJ2-7

cdr3_aa: CASSVGTGSKTQYF
cdr3_nt: TGTGCCAGCAGCGTCGGGACAGGGAGTAAGACCCAGTACTTC
v_call: TRBV9
clone_size: -
d_call: TRBD1
j_call: TRBJ2-5

cdr3_aa: CASSFRGRGTDTQYF
cdr3_nt: TGTGCCAGCAGCTTCCGGGGCAGGGGGACAGATACGCAGTATTTT
v_call: TRBV5-6
clone_size: many
d_call: TRBD1
j_call: TRBJ2-3

cdr3_aa: CASSLVTSGRSGELFF
cdr3_nt: TGTGCCAGCAGCTTAGTGACTAGCGGGAGGAGCGGGGAGCTGTTTTTT
v_call: TRBV11-2
clone_size: many
d_call: TRBD2
j_call: TRBJ2-2

cdr3_aa: CASSLEWNGNQPQHF
cdr3_nt: TGTGCCAGCAGTTTAGAGTGGAACGGCAATCAGCCCCAGCATTTT
v_call: TRBV28
clone_size: many
d_call: -
j_call: TRBJ1-5

cdr3_aa: CASSLEVLGGADTQYF
cdr3_nt: TGTGCCAGCAGCTTAGAGGTCCTGGGCGGAGCAGATACGCAGTATTTT
v_call: TRBV11-2
clone_size: many
d_call: -
j_call: TRBJ2-3

cdr3_aa: CASRDPGFSGANVLTF
cdr3_nt: TGTGCCAGCAGAGACCCGGGTTTCTCTGGGGCCAACGTCCTGACTTTC
v_call: TRBV6-2/TRBV6-3
clone_size: many
d_call: -
j_call: TRBJ2-6

cdr3_aa: CATSRDVNRFPSYEQYF
cdr3_nt: TGTGCCACCAGCAGAGATGTAAACCGATTCCCCTCCTACGAGCAGTACTTC
v_call: TRBV15
clone_size: -
d_call: -
j_call: TRBJ2-7

cdr3_aa: CATSDGRTLPYEQYF
cdr3_nt: TGTGCCACCAGTGATGGACGGACGCTTCCCTACGAGCAGTACTTC
v_call: TRBV24-1
clone_size: few
d_call: -
j_call: TRBJ2-7

cdr3_aa: CASSVTLRNGYIF
cdr3_nt: TGTGCCAGCAGTGTAACCTTAAGAAATGGCTACATCTTC
v_call: TRBV2
clone_size: -
d_call: -
j_call: TRBJ1-2

cdr3_aa: CSARYQGPYEQYF
cdr3_nt: TGCAGTGCTAGGTATCAGGGCCCCTACGAGCAGTACTTC
v_call: TRBV20-1
clone_size: -
d_call: -
j_call: TRBJ2-7

cdr3_aa: CASRESDMNTEAFF
cdr3_nt: TGCGCCAGCAGAGAATCAGACATGAACACTGAAGCTTTCTTT
v_call: TRBV5-1
clone_size: many
d_call: -
j_call: TRBJ1-1

cdr3_aa: CASSRGQGTYEQYF
cdr3_nt: TGTGCCAGTAGTAGAGGACAGGGGACCTACGAGCAGTACTTC
v_call: TRBV19
clone_size: many
d_call: TRBD1
j_call: TRBJ2-7

cdr3_aa: CASSSGRSNQPQHF
cdr3_nt: TGTGCCAGCAGTTCCGGACGGAGCAATCAGCCCCAGCATTTT
v_call: TRBV28
clone_size: many
d_call: -
j_call: TRBJ1-5

cdr3_aa: CASSLSRPRPNQPQHF
cdr3_nt: TGTGCCAGCAGTTTATCCCGGCCAAGGCCCAATCAGCCCCAGCATTTT
v_call: TRBV27
clone_size: many
d_call: -
j_call: TRBJ1-5

cdr3_aa: CASSGLAPNSYEQYF
cdr3_nt: TGTGCCAGCAGCGGACTAGCGCCGAATTCCTACGAGCAGTACTTC
v_call: TRBV28
clone_size: many
d_call: TRBD2
j_call: TRBJ2-7